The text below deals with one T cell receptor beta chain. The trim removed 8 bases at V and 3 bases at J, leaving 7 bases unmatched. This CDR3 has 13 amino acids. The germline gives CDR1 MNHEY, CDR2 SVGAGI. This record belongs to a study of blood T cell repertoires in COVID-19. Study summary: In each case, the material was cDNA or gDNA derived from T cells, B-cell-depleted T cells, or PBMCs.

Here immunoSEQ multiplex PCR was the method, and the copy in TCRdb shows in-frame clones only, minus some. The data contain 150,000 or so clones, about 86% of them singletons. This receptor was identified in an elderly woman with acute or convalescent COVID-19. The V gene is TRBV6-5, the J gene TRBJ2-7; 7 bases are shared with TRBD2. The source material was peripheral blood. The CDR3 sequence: CASAPGGFYEQYF. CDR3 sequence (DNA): TGTGCCAGCGCCCCCGGGGGGTTCTACGAGCAGTACTTC.